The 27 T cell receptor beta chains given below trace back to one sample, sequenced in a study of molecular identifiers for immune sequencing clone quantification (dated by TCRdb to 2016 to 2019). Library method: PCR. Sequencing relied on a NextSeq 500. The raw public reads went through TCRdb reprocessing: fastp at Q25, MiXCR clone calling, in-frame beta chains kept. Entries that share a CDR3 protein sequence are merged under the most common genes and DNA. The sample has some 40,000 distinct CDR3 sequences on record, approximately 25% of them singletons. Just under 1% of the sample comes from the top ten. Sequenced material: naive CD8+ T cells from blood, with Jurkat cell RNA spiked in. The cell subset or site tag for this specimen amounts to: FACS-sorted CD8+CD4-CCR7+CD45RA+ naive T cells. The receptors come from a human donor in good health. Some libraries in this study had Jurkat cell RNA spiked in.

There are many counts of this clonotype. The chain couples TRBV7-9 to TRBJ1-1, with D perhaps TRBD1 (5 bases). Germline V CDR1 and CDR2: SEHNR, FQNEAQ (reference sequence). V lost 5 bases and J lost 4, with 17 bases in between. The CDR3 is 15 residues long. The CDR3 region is CASSHGGGYITEAFF. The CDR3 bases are TGTGCCAGCAGCCACGGTGGGGGGTATATCACTGAAGCTTTCTTT.

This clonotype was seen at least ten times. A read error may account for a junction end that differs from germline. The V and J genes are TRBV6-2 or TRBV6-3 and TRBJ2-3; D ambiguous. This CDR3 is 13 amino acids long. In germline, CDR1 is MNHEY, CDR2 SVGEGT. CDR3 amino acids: CAGSRQGTDTQYF. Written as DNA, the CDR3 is TGTGCCGGCAGTAGGCAGGGCACAGATACGCAGTATTTT.

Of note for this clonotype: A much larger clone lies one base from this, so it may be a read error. CDR3 in amino acids: CGSSLGTGYTEAFF. For the CDR3, the DNA is TGTGGCAGCAGTTTAGGGACAGGGTACACTGAAGCTTTCTTT. This chain connects TRBV27 to TRBJ1-1; 9 bases fit TRBD1. The CDR3 runs 14 residues. Germline V gene sequence: CDR1 MNHEY, CDR2 SMNVEV (reference sequence).

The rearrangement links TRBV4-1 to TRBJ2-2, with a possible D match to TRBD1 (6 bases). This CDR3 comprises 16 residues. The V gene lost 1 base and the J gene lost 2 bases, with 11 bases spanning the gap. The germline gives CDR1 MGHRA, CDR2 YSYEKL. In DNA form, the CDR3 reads TGCGCCAGCAGCCAAGGAGGGGGACCCAACACCGGGGAGCTGTTTTTT. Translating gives CASSQGGGPNTGELFF.

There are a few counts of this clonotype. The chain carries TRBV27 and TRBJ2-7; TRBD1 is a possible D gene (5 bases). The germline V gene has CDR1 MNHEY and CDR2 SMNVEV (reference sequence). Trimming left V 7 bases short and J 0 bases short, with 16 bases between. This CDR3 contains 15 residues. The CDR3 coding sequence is TGTGCCAGCACCTCCAGGGTCGACCCCTCCTACGAGCAGTACTTC. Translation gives CASTSRVDPSYEQYF.

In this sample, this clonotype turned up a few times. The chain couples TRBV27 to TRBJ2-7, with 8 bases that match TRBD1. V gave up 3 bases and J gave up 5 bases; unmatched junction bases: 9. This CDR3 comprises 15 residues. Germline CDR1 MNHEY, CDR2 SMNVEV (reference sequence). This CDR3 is CASSFGTGPFHEQYF. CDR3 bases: TGTGCCAGCAGTTTTGGGACAGGCCCTTTTCACGAGCAGTACTTC.

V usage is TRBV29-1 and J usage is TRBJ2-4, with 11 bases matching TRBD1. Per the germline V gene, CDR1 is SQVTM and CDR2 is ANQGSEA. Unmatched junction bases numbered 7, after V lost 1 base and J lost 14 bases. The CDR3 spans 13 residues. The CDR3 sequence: CSVEAPGTGGKYF. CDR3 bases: TGCAGCGTTGAAGCCCCCGGGACAGGGGGGAAGTACTTC.

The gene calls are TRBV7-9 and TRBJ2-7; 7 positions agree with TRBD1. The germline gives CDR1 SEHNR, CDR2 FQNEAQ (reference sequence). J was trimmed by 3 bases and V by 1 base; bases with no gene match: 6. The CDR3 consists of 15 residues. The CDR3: CASSLVGTEHYEQYF. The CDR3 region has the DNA TGTGCCAGCAGCTTAGTCGGGACAGAACACTACGAGCAGTACTTC.

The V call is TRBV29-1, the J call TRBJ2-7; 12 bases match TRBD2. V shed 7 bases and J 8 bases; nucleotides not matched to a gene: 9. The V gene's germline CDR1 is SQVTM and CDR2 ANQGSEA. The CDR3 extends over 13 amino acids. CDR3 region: CSATSGSPYKQYF. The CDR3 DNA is TGCAGCGCGACTAGCGGGAGCCCTTACAAGCAGTACTTC.

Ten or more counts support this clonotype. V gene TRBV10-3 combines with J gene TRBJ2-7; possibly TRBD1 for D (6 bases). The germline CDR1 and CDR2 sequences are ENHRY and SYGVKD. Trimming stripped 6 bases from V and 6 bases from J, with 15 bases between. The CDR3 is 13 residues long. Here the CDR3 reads CAIRGGQSVEQYF. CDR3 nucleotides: TGTGCCATCAGGGGCGGACAGTCCGTCGAGCAGTACTTC.

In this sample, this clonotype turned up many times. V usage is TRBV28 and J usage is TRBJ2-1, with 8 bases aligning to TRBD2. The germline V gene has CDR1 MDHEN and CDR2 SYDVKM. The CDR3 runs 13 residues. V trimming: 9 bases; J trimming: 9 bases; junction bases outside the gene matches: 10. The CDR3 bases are TGTGCCAGTCTAGCGGGTCTACCGGGTGAGCAGTTCTTC. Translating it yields CASLAGLPGEQFF.

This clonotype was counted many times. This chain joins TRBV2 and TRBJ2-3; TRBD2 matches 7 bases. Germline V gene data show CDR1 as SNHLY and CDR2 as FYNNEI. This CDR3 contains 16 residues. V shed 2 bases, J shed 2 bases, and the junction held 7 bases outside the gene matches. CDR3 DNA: TGTGCCAGCAGTGAATTCCTAGCGGAAGCCACAGATACGCAGTATTTT. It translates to CASSEFLAEATDTQYF.

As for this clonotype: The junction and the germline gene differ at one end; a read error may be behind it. The CDR3 region has the DNA TGTGCCAGCAGCCCATTAGCGGTACACGCCAATGAGCGGTTCTTC. Translation gives CASSPLAVHANERFF. V usage is TRBV7-2 and J usage is TRBJ2-1; TRBD2 is a possible D gene (6 bases). The CDR3 spans 15 residues. CDR1 and CDR2 from the germline V gene are SGHTA and FQGNSA.

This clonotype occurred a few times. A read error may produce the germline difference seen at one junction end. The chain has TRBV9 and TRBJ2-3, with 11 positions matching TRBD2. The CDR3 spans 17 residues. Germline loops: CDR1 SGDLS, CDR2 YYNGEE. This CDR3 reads CASSVRPGTSGTDTRYF. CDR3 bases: TGTGCCAGCAGCGTAAGACCCGGGACTAGCGGCACAGATACGCGGTATTTT.

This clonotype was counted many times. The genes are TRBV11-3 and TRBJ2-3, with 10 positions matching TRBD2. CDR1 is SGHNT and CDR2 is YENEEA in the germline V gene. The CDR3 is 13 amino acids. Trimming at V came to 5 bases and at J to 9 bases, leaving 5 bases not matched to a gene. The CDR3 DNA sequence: TGTGCCAGCAGCGCGCCGGGACTAGCGACGCAGTATTTT. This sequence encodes CASSAPGLATQYF.

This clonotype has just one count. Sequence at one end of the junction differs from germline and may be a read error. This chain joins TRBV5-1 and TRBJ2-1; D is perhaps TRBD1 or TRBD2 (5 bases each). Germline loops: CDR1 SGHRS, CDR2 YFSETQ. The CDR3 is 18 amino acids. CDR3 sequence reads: CSSSSTRLTGPPPNEQFF. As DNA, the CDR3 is TGCTCCAGCAGCTCGACTCGACTAACAGGTCCCCCACCGAATGAGCAGTTCTTC.

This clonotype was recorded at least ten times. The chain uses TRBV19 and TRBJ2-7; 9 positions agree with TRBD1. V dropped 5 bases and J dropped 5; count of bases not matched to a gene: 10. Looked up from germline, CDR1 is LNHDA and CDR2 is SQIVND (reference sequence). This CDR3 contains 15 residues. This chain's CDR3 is CASSPGLGTGNEQYF. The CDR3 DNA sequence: TGTGCCAGTAGTCCAGGACTCGGGACAGGGAACGAGCAGTACTTC.

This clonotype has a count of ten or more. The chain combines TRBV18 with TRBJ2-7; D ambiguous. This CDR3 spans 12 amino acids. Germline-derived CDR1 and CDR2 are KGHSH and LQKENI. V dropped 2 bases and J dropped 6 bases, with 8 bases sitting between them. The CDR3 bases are TGTGCCAGCTCACCAGGACCGGTCGAGCAGTACTTC. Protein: CASSPGPVEQYF. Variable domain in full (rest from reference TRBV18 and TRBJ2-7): NAGVMQNPRHLVRRRGQEARLRCSPMKGHSHVYWYRQLPEEGLKFMVYLQKENIIDESGMPKERFSAEFPKEGPSILRIQQVVRGDSAAYFCASSPGPVEQYFGPGTRLTVT.

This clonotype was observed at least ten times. CDR3 loop: CASSLSAATNEKLFF. The CDR3 nucleotides are TGTGCCAGCAGCTTATCGGCAGCAACTAATGAAAAACTGTTTTTT. The chain combines TRBV7-2 with TRBJ1-4; D is uncertain. Looked up from germline, CDR1 is SGHTA and CDR2 is FQGNSA. The ends were cut back, 2 bases at V and 0 bases at J, with 7 bases in the middle. The CDR3 has 15 residues. Complete variable domain (other parts from reference TRBV7-2 and TRBJ1-4): GAGVSQSPSNKVTEKGKDVELRCDPISGHTALYWYRQSLGQGLEFLIYFQGNSAPDKSGLPSDRFSAERTGGSVSTLTIQRTQQEDSAVYLCASSLSAATNEKLFFGSGTQLSVL.

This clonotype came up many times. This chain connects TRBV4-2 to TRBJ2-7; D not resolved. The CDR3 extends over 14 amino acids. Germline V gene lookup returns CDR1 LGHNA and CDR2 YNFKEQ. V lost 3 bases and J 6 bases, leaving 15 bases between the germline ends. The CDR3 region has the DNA TGTGCCAGCAGCCACCTCGGCGAAACTGGCGAGCAGTACTTC. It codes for CASSHLGETGEQYF.

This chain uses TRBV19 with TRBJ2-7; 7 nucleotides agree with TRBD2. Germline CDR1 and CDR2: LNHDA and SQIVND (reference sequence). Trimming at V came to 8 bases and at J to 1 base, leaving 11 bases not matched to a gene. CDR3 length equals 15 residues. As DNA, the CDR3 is TGTGCCAGTGGTCCCGGCTTGGGGGGGTCCTACGAGCAGTACTTC. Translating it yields CASGPGLGGSYEQYF.

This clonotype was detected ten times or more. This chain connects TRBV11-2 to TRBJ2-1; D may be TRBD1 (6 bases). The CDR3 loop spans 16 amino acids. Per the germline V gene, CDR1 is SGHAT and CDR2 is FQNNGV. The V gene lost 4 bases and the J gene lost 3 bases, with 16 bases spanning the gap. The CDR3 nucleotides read TGTGCCAGCAGCTCACTTTGGGACACAATCTACAATGAGCAGTTCTTC. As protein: CASSSLWDTIYNEQFF. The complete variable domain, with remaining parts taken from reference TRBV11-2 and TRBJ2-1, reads EAGVAQSPRYKIIEKRQSVAFWCNPISGHATLYWYQQILGQGPKLLIQFQNNGVVDDSQLPKDRFSAERLKGVDSTLKIQPAKLEDSAVYLCASSSLWDTIYNEQFFGPGTRLTVL.

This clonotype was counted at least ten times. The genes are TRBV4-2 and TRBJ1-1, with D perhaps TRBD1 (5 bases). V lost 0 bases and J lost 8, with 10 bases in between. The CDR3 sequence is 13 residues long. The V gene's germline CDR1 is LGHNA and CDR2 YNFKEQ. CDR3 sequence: CASSQDGGAEAFF. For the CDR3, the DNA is TGTGCCAGCAGCCAAGATGGGGGAGCGGAAGCTTTCTTT.

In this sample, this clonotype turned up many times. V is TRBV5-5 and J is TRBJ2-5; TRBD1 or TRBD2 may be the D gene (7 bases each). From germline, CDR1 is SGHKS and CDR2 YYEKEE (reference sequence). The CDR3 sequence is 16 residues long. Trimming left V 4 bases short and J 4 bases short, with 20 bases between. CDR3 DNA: TGTGCCAGCAGCCCTTGGAGGGACAGCGGGGTAGAGACCCAGTACTTC. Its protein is CASSPWRDSGVETQYF.

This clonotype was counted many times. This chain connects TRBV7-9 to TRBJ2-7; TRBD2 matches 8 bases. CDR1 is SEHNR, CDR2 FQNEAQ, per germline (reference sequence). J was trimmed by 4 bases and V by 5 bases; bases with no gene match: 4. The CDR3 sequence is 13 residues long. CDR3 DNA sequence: TGTGCCAGCAGCAACGGCGGGGGGTACGAGCAGTACTTC. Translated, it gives CASSNGGGYEQYF.

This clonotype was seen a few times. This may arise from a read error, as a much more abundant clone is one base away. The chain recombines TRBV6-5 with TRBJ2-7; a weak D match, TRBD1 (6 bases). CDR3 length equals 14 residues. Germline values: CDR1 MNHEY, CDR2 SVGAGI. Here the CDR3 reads CASSSTGPSDEQSF. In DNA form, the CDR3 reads TGTGCCAGCAGTTCCACAGGGCCCTCGGACGAGCAGTCCTTC.

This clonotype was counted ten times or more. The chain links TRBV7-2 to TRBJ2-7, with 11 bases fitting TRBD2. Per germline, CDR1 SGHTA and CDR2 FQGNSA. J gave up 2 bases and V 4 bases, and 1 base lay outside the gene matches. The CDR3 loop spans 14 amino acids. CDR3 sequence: CASSSGLAAYEQYF. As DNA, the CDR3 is TGTGCCAGCAGCTCGGGACTAGCGGCCTACGAGCAGTACTTC.